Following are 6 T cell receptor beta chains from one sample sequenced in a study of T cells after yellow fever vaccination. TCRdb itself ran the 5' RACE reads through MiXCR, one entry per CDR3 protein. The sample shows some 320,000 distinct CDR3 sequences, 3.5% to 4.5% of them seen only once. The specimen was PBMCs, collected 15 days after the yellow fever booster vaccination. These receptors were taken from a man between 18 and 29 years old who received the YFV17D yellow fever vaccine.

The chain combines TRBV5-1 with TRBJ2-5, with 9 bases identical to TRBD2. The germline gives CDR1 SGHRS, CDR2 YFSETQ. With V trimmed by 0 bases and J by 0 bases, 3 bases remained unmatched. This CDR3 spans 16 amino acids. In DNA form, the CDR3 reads TGCGCCAGCAGCTTGGATGTAGCGGGAGACCAAGAGACCCAGTACTTC. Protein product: CASSLDVAGDQETQYF.

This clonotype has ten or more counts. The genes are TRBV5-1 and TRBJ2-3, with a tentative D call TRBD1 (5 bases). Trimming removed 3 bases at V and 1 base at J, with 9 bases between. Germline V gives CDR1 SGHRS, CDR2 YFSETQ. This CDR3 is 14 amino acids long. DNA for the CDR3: TGCGCCAGCAGCTACGGACACGGCACAGATACGCAGTATTTT. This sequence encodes CASSYGHGTDTQYF.

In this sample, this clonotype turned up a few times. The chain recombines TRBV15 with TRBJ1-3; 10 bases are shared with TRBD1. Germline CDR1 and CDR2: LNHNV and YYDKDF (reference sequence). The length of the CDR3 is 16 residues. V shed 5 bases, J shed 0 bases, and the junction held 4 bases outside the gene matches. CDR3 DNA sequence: TGTGCCACCAGCGGTAGGGACAGGGGCTCTGGAAACACCATATATTTT. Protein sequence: CATSGRDRGSGNTIYF.

The CDR3 reads CASSLMPDSNSPLHF. The CDR3 bases are TGTGCCAGCAGCTTAATGCCGGACAGTAATTCACCCCTCCACTTT. The chain uses TRBV7-3 and TRBJ1-6, with a tentative D call TRBD1 (6 bases). Germline CDR1 SGHTA, CDR2 FQGTGA. The CDR3 consists of 15 residues. The V and J ends lost 1 base and 6 bases respectively, with 10 bases between them.

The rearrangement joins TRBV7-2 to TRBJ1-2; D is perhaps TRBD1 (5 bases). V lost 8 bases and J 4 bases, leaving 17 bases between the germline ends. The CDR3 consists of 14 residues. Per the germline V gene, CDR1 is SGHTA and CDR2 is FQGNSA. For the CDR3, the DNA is TGTGCCAGCCGATCCCGGTCAGGGCCCTATGGCTACACCTTC. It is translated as CASRSRSGPYGYTF.

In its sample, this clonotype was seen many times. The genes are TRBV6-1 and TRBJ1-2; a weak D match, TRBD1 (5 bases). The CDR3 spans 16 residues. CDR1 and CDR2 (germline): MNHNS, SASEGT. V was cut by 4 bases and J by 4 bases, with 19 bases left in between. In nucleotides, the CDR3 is TGTGCCAGCAGTGCCCTAGGACAAGGGCATTCCTATGGCTACACCTTC. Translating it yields CASSALGQGHSYGYTF.